This T cell receptor (beta chain) was captured in a study of blood T cell repertoires in COVID-19. Profiled with immunoSEQ multiplex PCR; TCRdb holds only in-frame clones, not every one. In the table there are 250,000 or so clones, around 83% of which are singletons. Trimming pared 0 bases from V and 4 bases from J, leaving 11 bases between. This CDR3 is 16 amino acids long. Germline V gives CDR1 SGDLS, CDR2 YYNGEE. This rearrangement joins TRBV9 to TRBJ1-6; D possibly corresponds to TRBD1 (5 bases). The material sequenced was peripheral blood. The origin of this receptor is a woman aged 40 to 49 who had recovered from COVID-19. CDR3 DNA: TGTGCCAGCAGCGTAGGGCGGGGCCAGTATAATTCACCCCTCCACTTT. Encoded protein: CASSVGRGQYNSPLHF.